This TCR beta chain is drawn from a study of blood T cell repertoires in COVID-19. Across the whole study: In each case, the material was cDNA or gDNA derived from T cells, B-cell-depleted T cells, or PBMCs.

Profiling relied on immunoSEQ multiplex PCR, and the TCRdb table lists in-frame clones only, not all of them. The sample shows approximately 68,000 clones, 86% of them seen only once. CDR3 length: 11 residues. Between the trimmed V and J ends, which lost 5 bases and 4 bases, there was a span of 6 bases. Sequencing was done on a sample of peripheral blood. The J gene is TRBJ2-7, the V gene TRBV12-3 or TRBV12-4; no clear D gene. This clonotype originated in a man over 45 with active COVID-19. The CDR3 here is CASSNKYEQYF. CDR3 sequence (DNA): TGTGCCAGCAGTAATAAATACGAGCAGTACTTC.